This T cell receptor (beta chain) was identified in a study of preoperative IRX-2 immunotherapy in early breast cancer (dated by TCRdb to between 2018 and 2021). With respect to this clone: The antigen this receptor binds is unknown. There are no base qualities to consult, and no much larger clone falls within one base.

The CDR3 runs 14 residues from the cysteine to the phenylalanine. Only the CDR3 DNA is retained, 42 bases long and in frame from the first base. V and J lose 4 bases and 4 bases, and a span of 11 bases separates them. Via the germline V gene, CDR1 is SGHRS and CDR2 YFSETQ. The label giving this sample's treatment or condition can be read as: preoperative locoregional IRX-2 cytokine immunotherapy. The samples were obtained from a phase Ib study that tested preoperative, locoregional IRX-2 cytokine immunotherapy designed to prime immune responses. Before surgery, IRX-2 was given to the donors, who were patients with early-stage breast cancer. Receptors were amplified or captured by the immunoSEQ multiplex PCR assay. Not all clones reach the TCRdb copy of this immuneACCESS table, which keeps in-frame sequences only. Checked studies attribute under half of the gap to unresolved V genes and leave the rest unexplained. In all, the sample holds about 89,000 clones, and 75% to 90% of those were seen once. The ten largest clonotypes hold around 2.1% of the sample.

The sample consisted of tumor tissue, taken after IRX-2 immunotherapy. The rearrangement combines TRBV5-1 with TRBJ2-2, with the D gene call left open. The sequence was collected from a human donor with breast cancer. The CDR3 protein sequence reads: CASSLGLSTGELFF. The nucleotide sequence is TGCGCCAGCAGCCTGGGTTTGTCCACCGGGGAGCTGTTTTTT. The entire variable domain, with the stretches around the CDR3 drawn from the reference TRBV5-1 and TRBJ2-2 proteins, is KAGVTQTPRYLIKTRGQQVTLSCSPISGHRSVSWYQQTPGQGLQFLFEYFSETQRNKGNFPGRFSGRQFSNSRSEMNVSTLELGDSALYLCASSLGLSTGELFFGEGSRLTVL.